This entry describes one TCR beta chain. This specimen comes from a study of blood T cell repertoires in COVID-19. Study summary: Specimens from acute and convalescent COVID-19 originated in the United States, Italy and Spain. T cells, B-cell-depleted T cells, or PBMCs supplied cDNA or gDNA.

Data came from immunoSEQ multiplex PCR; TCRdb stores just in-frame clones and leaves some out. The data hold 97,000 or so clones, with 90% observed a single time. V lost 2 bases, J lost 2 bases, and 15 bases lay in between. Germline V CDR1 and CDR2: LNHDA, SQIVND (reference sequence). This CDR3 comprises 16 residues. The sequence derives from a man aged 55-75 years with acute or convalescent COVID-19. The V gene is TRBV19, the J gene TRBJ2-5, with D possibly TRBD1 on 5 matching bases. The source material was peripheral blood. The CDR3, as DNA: TGTGCCAGTAGTATAATCCGGACACTGGGTCAAGAGACCCAGTACTTC. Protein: CASSIIRTLGQETQYF.